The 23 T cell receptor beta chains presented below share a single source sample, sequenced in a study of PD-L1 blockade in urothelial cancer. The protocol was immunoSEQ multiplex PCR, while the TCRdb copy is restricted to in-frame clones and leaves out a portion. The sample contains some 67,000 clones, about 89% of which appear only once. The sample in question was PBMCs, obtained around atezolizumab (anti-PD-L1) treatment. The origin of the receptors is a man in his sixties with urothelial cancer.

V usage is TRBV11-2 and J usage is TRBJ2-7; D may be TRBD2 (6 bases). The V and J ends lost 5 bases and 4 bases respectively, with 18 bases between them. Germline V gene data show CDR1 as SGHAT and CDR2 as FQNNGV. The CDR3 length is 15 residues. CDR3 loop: CASSELREAGYEQYF. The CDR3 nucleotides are TGTGCCAGCAGCGAACTGAGGGAGGCCGGGTACGAGCAGTACTTC.

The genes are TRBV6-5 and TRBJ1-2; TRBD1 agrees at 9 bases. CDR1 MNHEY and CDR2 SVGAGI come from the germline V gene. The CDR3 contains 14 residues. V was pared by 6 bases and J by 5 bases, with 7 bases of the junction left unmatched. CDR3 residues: CASSYRGRGYGYTF. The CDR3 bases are TGTGCCAGCAGCTACAGGGGGCGAGGATATGGCTACACCTTC.

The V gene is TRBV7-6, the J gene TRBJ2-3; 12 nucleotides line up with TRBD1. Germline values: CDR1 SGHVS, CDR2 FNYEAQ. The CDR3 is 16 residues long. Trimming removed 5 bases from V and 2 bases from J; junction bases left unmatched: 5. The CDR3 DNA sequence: TGTGCCAGCAGCCAGGGACAGGGGGCCCTCACAGATACGCAGTATTTT. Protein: CASSQGQGALTDTQYF.

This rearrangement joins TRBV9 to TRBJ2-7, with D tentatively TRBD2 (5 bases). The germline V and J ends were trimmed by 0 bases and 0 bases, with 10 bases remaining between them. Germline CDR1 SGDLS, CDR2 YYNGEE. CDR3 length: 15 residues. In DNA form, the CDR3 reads TGTGCCAGCAGCGTAGAACCCCGGGGCTCCTACGAGCAGTACTTC. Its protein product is CASSVEPRGSYEQYF.

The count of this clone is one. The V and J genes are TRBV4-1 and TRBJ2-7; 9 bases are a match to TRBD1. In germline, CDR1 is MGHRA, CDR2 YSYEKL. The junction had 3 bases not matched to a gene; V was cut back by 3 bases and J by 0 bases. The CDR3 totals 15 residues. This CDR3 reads CASSHPGQGSYEQYF. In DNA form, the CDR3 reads TGCGCCAGCAGCCACCCGGGACAGGGCTCCTACGAGCAGTACTTC.

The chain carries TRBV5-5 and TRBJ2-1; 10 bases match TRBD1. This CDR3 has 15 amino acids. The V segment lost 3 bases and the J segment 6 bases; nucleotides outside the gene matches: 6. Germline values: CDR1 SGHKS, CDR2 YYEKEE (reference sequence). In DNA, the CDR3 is TGTGCCAGCAGCTCTCGGACAGGGGGGAGCAATGAGCAGTTCTTC. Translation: CASSSRTGGSNEQFF.

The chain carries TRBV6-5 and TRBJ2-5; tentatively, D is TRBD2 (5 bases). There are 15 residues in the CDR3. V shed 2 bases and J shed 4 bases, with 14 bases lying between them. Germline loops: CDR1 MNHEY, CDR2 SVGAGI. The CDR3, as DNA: TGTGCCAGCAGTTACATGATCGGGATGGGAGAGACCCAGTACTTC. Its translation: CASSYMIGMGETQYF.

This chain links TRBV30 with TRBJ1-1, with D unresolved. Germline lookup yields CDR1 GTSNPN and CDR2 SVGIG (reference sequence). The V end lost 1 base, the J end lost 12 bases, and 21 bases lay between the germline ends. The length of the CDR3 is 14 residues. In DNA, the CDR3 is TGTGCCTGGAGTGGGGCCGGAGGACCGGGCGAGACTTTCTTT. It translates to CAWSGAGGPGETFF.

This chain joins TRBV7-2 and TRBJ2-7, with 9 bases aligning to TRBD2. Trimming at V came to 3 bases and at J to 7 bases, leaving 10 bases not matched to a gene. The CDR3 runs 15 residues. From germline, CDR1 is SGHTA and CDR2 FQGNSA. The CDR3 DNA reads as TGTGCCAGCAGCTTTCAGACTAGCGGCTTTGGGGAGCAGTACTTC. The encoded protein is CASSFQTSGFGEQYF.

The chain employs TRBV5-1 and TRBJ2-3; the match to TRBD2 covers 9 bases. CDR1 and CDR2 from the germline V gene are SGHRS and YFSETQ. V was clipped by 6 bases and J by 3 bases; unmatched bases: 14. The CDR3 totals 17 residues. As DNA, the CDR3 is TGCGCCAGCACACCGGATAGAGTAGCGGGAGTTACAGATACGCAGTATTTT. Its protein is CASTPDRVAGVTDTQYF.

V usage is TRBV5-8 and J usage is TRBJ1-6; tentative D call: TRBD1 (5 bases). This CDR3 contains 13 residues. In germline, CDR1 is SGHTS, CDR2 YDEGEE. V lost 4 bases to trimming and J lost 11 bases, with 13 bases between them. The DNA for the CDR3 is TGTGCCAGCAGCCGGGACTATAACCCACCCCTCCACTTT. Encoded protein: CASSRDYNPPLHF.

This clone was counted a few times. CDR3 sequence reads: CASKRDRDSNQPQHF. CDR3 sequence (DNA): TGTGCCAGCAAGCGGGACAGGGATAGCAATCAGCCCCAGCATTTT. This chain links TRBV6-5 with TRBJ1-5, with 9 positions matching TRBD1. The V and J ends lost 7 bases and 0 bases, in that order; junction bases with no gene match: 4. The germline CDR1 and CDR2 sequences are MNHEY and SVGAGI. This CDR3 region has 15 residues.

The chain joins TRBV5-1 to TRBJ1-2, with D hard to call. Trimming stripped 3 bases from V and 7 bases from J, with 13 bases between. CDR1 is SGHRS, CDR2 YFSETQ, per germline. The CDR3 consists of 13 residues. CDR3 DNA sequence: TGCGCCAGCAGCTCCCTAGGATTAGGTGGCTACACCTTC. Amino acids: CASSSLGLGGYTF.

The CDR3 reads CASSPQGYGYTF. DNA for the CDR3: TGTGCCAGCAGCCCGCAGGGGTATGGCTACACCTTC. The chain employs TRBV7-2 and TRBJ1-2; D perhaps matches TRBD1 (6 bases). The V end was cut by 5 bases, the J end by 5 bases, with 9 bases between. Germline V CDR1 and CDR2: SGHTA, FQGNSA. The CDR3 covers 12 residues.

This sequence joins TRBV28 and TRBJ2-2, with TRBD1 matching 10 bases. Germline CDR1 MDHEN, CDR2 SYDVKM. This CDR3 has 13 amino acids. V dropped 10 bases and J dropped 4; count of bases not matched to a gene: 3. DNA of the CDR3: TGTGCCAACCGGGACAGGGGCACCGGGGAGCTGTTTTTT. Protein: CANRDRGTGELFF.

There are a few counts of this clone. This CDR3 reads CSVERAGDTEAFF. The CDR3 DNA reads as TGCAGCGTTGAAAGGGCGGGGGACACTGAAGCTTTCTTT. The V and J genes are TRBV29-1 and TRBJ1-1, with TRBD1 as a possible D gene (5 bases). This CDR3 has 13 amino acids. Germline CDR1 and CDR2: SQVTM and ANQGSEA. Trimming cost V 2 bases and J 3 bases, with 10 bases left between them.

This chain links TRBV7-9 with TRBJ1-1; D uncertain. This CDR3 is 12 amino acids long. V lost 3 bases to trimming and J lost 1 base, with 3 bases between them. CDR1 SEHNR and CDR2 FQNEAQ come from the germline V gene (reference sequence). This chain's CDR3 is CASSFGNTEAFF. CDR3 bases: TGTGCCAGCAGCTTCGGGAACACTGAAGCTTTCTTT.

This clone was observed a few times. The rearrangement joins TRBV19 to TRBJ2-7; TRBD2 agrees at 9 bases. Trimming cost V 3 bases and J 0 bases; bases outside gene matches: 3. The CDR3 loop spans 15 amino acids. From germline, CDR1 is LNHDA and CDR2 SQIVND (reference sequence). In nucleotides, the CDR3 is TGTGCCAGTAGTATCCTAGCGGGGTTCTCCTACGAGCAGTACTTC. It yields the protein CASSILAGFSYEQYF.

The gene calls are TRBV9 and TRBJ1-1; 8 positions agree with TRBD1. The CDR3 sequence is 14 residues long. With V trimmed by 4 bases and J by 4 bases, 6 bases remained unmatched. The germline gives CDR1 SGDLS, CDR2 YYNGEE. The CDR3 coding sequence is TGTGCCAGCAGCTCCTGGACAGGGAGCACTGAAGCTTTCTTT. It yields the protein CASSSWTGSTEAFF.

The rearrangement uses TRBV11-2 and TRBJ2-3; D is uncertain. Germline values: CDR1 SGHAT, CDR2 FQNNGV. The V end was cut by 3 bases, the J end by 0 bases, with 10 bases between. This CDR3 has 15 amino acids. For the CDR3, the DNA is TGTGCCAGCAGCTTGAGCTACCGGAGCACAGATACGCAGTATTTT. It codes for CASSLSYRSTDTQYF.

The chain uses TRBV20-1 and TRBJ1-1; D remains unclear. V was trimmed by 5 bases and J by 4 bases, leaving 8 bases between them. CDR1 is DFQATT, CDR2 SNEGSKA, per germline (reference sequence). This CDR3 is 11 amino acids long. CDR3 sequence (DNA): TGCAGTGCTTACCCGGGCACTGAAGCTTTCTTT. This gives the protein CSAYPGTEAFF.

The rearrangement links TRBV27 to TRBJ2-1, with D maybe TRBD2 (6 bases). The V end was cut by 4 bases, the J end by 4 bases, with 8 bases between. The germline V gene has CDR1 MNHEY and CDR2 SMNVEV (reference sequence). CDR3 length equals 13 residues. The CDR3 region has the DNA TGTGCCAGCAGTTACGGGACTTACAATGAGCAGTTCTTC. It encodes CASSYGTYNEQFF.

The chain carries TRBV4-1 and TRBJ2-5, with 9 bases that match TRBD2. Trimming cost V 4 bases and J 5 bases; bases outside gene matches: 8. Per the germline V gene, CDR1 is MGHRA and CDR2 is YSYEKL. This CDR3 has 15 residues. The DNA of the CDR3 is TGCGCCAGCAGCCGGACTAGCGCCCCCCCGGAGACCCAGTACTTC. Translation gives CASSRTSAPPETQYF.